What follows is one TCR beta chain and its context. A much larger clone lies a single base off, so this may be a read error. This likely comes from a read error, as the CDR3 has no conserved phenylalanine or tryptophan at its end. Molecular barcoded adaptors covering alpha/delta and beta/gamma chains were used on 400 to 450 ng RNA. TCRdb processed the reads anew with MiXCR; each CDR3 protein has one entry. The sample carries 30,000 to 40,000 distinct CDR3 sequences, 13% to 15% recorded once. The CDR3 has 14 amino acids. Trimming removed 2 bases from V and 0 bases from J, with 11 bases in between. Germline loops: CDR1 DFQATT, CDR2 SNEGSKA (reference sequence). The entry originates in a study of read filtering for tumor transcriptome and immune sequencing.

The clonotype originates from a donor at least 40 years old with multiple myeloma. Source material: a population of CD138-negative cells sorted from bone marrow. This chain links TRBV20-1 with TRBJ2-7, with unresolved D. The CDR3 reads CSARRSGTSYEQYL. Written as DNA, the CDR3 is TGCAGTGCTAGACGGAGTGGCACCTCCTACGAGCAGTACCTC.